The clone carrying this TCR beta chain was seen repeatedly, ten times or more. These data come from a study of neurological immune-mediated disorders. Study overall: There were some 34 multiple sclerosis patients; around 30 were relapsing-remitting and 3 were secondary progressive.

It was by 5'RACE with 10-nucleotide random UMIs that the cDNA was made. TCRdb itself ran the 5' RACE reads through MiXCR, one entry per CDR3 protein. This table has about 71,000 distinct CDR3 sequences, under 3.5% appearing once. PBMCs stored at -80 C, 2 million in total, were the source of the unsorted libraries. The sample consisted of PBMCs. The receptor was isolated from a man in his forties with multiple sclerosis.

The CDR3 reads CASSTGTVFNYGYTF. As DNA, the CDR3 is TGCGCCAGCAGCACAGGGACAGTCTTCAACTATGGCTACACCTTC. The chain couples TRBV5-1 to TRBJ1-2; 7 bases fit TRBD1. Germline values: CDR1 SGHRS, CDR2 YFSETQ. CDR3 length equals 15 residues. The junction had 8 bases not matched to a gene; V was cut back by 4 bases and J by 2 bases. The whole variable domain, filled in from reference TRBV5-1 and TRBJ1-2, reads KAGVTQTPRYLIKTRGQQVTLSCSPISGHRSVSWYQQTPGQGLQFLFEYFSETQRNKGNFPGRFSGRQFSNSRSEMNVSTLELGDSALYLCASSTGTVFNYGYTFGSGTRLTVV.